This T cell receptor (beta chain) was identified during a study of CD8+ T cells in alopecia areata (dated by TCRdb to the late 2010s). Regarding the study in general: The treated patients, all with moderate-to-severe alopecia areata, were enrolled in an open-label pilot trial of oral tofacitinib given at 5 to 10 mg twice daily. RNA was obtained with the PAXgene miRNA kit for fixed scalp, the miRNeasy kit for PBMCs, and the RNeasy kit for mouse skin. Tofacitinib-treated patients had biopsies at baseline and at 4 and 24 weeks of treatment, with a later scalp biopsy in several patients. Disease severity in treated patients was measured with the SALT score, which quantifies the percentage of affected scalp surface area. In both human patients and the C3H/HeJ mouse model, the study applied high-throughput TCRbeta sequencing to look at T cell clonal expansion in alopecia areata. In humans, TCRbeta sequencing was performed on scalp tissue and on sorted CD4+ and CD8+ peripheral blood T cells from healthy controls and from patients with patchy or totalis/universalis alopecia areata. TCRbeta CDR3 regions were amplified by immunoSEQ multiplex PCR using 35 Vbeta forward and 13 Jbeta reverse primers. Scalp clonality was compared among normal scalp (n=4), patchy alopecia areata scalp (n=8), and alopecia totalis/universalis scalp (n=8). Patients stayed on tofacitinib for 6 to 18 months and then had 6 months of follow-up off drug so that delayed response and recurrence could be assessed.

Preparation of the library involved the immunoSEQ multiplex PCR assay. RNA was extracted from all samples and reverse transcribed into cDNA, which served as template for TCR sequencing. First-strand cDNA was synthesized using SuperScript III with a 2:1 mix of oligo-dT and random hexamers. A synthetic immune receptor repertoire was used to assess amplification bias, and residual bias was removed computationally. Per the source publication's procedure: Raw reads were preprocessed for error removal, and CDR3 was defined according to IMGT conventions as running from the conserved cysteine to phenylalanine. Clonality was calculated as 1 minus Shannon entropy normalized by log2 of the number of productive unique TCRs. CD4 or CD8 identity of scalp clones was inferred by cross-referencing scalp TCRbeta sequences with sorted blood CD4 and CD8 repertoires. TCRdb re-hosts the immuneACCESS table, in-frame sequences only. Its copies lack some clones; in the studies checked, an unresolved V gene accounts for under half of them, and the cause for the rest is not known. That table furnishes V, J and clone size, whereas the DNA furnished D and trimming. The sample table shows around 270,000 clones, and 58% are seen once. The biggest ten clones account for about 1.7% of the sample.

The study at large found these results: Shared TCR sequences between patients were less evident than in mice, which may be partly attributable to HLA diversity in the patient population. With tofacitinib, both scalp clonality and the number of expanded CD8+ clones among the top 100 scalp clones went down significantly. Compared with normal scalp, lesional scalp had higher clonality and more expanded CD8+ clones, particularly in alopecia totalis/universalis, a pattern that suggests antigenic drive. Unlike mouse skin, which is dominated by gammadelta T cells, normal human skin has resident alphabeta T cells that are also sequenced, and this complicates analysis of the scalp TCR repertoire. During tofacitinib treatment, many expanded lesional clones remained in scalp and blood, and this persistence may partly explain relapse after treatment is stopped. Because the treated cohort was small and had only one nonresponder, larger studies are needed to examine links between baseline CD8+ expansion and response.

With regard to this clone: The antigen this receptor binds is unknown. No qualities accompany the bases; no much larger clone lies one base away.

Per the publication, the time point label means: 20 to 30 weeks on oral tofacitinib. What the treatment or condition label conveys for this sample: oral pan-JAK inhibitor, 5-10 mg twice daily. From alopecia areata patients, peripheral blood was collected along with lesional scalp punch biopsies. After PBMCs were isolated by density centrifugation and stained for CD3, CD4 and CD8, a FACSAria was used to sort CD4+ and CD8+ T cells. The sample in question was CD4+ T cells sorted from blood, obtained at week 24, from a patient treated with tofacitinib. This TCR was recovered from a human donor with alopecia areata.

The CDR3 region has the sequence CSVDWGGPEAFF. The nucleotides read TGCAGCGTTGATTGGGGGGGGCCTGAAGCTTTCTTT. The chain employs TRBV29-1 and TRBJ1-1; a tentative D match to TRBD1 spans 6 bases. The germline V gene provides CDR1 SQVTM and CDR2 ANQGSEA. V sheds 3 bases and J sheds 6 bases, leaving 11 bases between their ends. The CDR3 goes from the cysteine to the phenylalanine over 12 residues. The sequence is cut down to CDR3 DNA, 36 bases in frame from base 1.